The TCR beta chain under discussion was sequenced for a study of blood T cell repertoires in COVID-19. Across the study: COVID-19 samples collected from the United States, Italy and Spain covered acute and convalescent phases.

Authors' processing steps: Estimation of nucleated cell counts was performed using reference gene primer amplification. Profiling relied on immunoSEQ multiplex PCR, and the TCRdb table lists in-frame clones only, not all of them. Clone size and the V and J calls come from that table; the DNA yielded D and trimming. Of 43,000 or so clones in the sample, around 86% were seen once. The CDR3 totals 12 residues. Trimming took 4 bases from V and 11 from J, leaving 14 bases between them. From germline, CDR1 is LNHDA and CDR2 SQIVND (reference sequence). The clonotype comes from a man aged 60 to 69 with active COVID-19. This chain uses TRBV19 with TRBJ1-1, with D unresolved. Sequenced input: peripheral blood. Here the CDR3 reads CASSKFGVHAFF. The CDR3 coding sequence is TGTGCCAGTAGTAAGTTCGGGGTACACGCTTTCTTT.